This TCR beta chain stems from a study of cytomegalovirus exposure and HLA in healthy donors. As for the study in general: Among around 180 million T cells, an earlier analysis found 120 million or so unique TCR beta sequences. Findings and caveats of the study: A later analysis, which compared TCR beta chains of equal frequency, found the HLA-associated ones more clonally expanded.

V trimming: 4 bases; J trimming: 8 bases; junction bases outside the gene matches: 11. The CDR3 sequence is 16 residues long. Germline CDR1 is MGHRA and CDR2 is YSYEKL. As concerns this clone: The antigen is undetermined.

Researchers ran the PCR with 60 Vbeta and 13 Jbeta primers. Measured with immunoSEQ multiplex PCR; TCRdb has only the in-frame clones, and not every one. The table includes about 160,000 clones, 75% to 90% detected once. This chain joins TRBV4-1 and TRBJ2-1; TRBD2 matches at 10 bases. Sequenced sample: PBMCs. This TCR came from a human donor in good health. This CDR3 is CASSRMQRGGGDEQFF. The CDR3 DNA sequence: TGCGCCAGCAGCCGCATGCAGCGGGGGGGCGGGGATGAGCAGTTCTTC.